This T cell receptor (beta chain) was obtained from a study of T-cell reconstitution after alpha-beta-depleted transplantation in children. Study-level findings and limits: Counts and diversity of T cells one year after transplant came mostly from newly produced T cells. Surviving recipient T cells and thymic progenitors accounted for the high day-60 TCRbeta diversity observed in some patients. Reported findings indicate that, about two months after transplant, alpha-beta T cells came from several hundred expanded clones, which were derived from non-depleted graft cells.

Researchers prepared the TCRbeta library using unique molecular identifiers, the study reports. One entry per CDR3 protein, called by TCRdb with MiXCR from the PCR reads. The sample includes about 290,000 distinct CDR3 sequences, roughly 7.8% of them seen just once. This clonotype was seen many times. Its antigen is not identified. V was clipped by 8 bases and J by 5 bases, with 13 bases between them. This CDR3 has 13 residues. Germline CDR1 MNHEY, CDR2 SVGEGT. The chain couples TRBV6-2 or TRBV6-3 to TRBJ2-4; D ambiguous. The TCR sequence derives from a female patient under 10 years old who had a stem cell transplant for Fanconi anemia, so the T cells may come from the graft donor. Specimen: peripheral blood, collected 360 days after TCRalphabeta/CD19-depleted stem cell transplant. This chain's CDR3 is CASRFYQENIQYF. The CDR3 nucleotides read TGTGCCAGCCGATTCTACCAGGAAAACATTCAGTACTTC.